Listed here are 13 T cell receptor beta chains from one sample, sequenced in a study of siplizumab effects on memory and regulatory T cells. TCRdb keeps only in-frame clones here, not all; method: immunoSEQ multiplex PCR. The profile shows tens of thousands of clones, 94% of them singletons. The sequenced sample consisted of non-Treg CD4+ T cells sorted from blood. The receptors stem from a human donor in good health.

The CDR3 DNA is TGTGCCAGCAGCAATGGCCGCGGGGGCACTATGAATTCACCCCTCCACTTT. Translated, it gives CASSNGRGGTMNSPLHF. The chain uses TRBV5-4 and TRBJ1-6, with a weak D call TRBD1 (6 bases). From germline, CDR1 is SGHNT and CDR2 YYREEE (reference sequence). V dropped 4 bases and J dropped 7 bases, with 21 bases sitting between them. CDR3 length: 17 residues.

V usage is TRBV6-6 and J usage is TRBJ1-1; a possible D gene is TRBD1 (5 bases). Trimming removed 7 bases at V and 11 bases at J, with 23 bases between. CDR1 MNHNY and CDR2 SVGAGI come from the germline V gene (reference sequence). The CDR3 covers 14 residues. The CDR3 sequence: CASTEKAQGRAAFF. The CDR3, as DNA: TGTGCCAGCACTGAAAAGGCGCAGGGTCGTGCGGCTTTCTTT.

The chain combines TRBV7-9 with TRBJ1-4; TRBD1 agrees at 9 bases. The CDR3 is 17 amino acids. After removal of 3 bases from V and 7 bases from J, the junction contained 12 bases not matched to a gene. The germline V gene encodes CDR1 SEHNR and CDR2 FQNEAQ (reference sequence). CDR3 DNA: TGTGCCAGCAGCTTCCCGGGACAGGGAGGCGGAGTTGAAAAACTGTTTTTT. Its translation: CASSFPGQGGGVEKLFF. Supplemented by reference TRBV7-9 and TRBJ1-4, the full variable domain reads DTGVSQNPRHKITKRGQNVTFRCDPISEHNRLYWYRQTLGQGPEFLTYFQNEAQLEKSRLLSDRFSAERPKGSFSTLEIQRTEQGDSAMYLCASSFPGQGGGVEKLFFGSGTQLSVL.

The rearrangement joins TRBV30 to TRBJ2-6, with D unclear. Germline CDR1 GTSNPN, CDR2 SVGIG (reference sequence). V was trimmed by 5 bases and J by 3 bases, leaving 11 bases between them. The CDR3 is made up of 14 amino acids. The DNA of the CDR3 is TGTGCCTGGGGAGTTGGTTTTGGGGCCAACGTCCTGACTTTC. It codes for CAWGVGFGANVLTF.

This clone was recorded once. V and J are TRBV23-1 and TRBJ2-7; tentatively, D is TRBD1 (6 bases). TRBV23-1 is sorted into the ORF group, with uncertain function. The V end lost 6 bases, the J end lost 3 bases, and 18 bases lay between the germline ends. This CDR3 is 15 amino acids long. CDR3 nucleotides: TGCGCCAGCAGAAACCAAACAGGGCTGAACTACGAGCAGTACTTC. Translating it yields CASRNQTGLNYEQYF.

V usage is TRBV11-1 and J usage is TRBJ2-4; a weak D match, TRBD1 (5 bases). This CDR3 comprises 15 residues. V was shortened by 5 bases and J by 0 bases, with 11 bases between the two germline ends. Per germline, CDR1 SGHAT and CDR2 FQDESV (reference sequence). CDR3 sequence reads: CASSPFQGAKNIQYF. In DNA form, the CDR3 reads TGTGCCAGCAGCCCGTTCCAGGGAGCCAAAAACATTCAGTACTTC.

V usage is TRBV7-6 and J usage is TRBJ1-3; D unclear. This CDR3 contains 13 residues. The germline V and J ends were trimmed by 5 bases and 4 bases, with 9 bases remaining between them. Per the germline V gene, CDR1 is SGHVS and CDR2 is FNYEAQ. The CDR3 coding sequence is TGTGCCAGCAGCGCATCGCTAGGAAACACCATATATTTT. This gives the protein CASSASLGNTIYF.

This clone occurred once. Here the CDR3 reads CASSQGLNGKQYF. DNA of the CDR3: TGCGCCAGCAGTCAAGGGCTGAACGGTAAGCAGTACTTC. J is TRBJ2-7 and V is TRBV23-1; D unclear. TRBV23-1 falls under the ORF class, with uncertain function. V lost 2 bases and J lost 8, with 13 bases in between. The CDR3 runs 13 residues.

The genes are TRBV5-1 and TRBJ2-7; D gene unclear. V was clipped by 0 bases and J by 1 base, with 8 bases between them. Germline CDR1 SGHRS, CDR2 YFSETQ. The CDR3 contains 14 residues. The CDR3 region has the DNA TGCGCCAGCAGCTTGGCTGGCCCTTCCTACGAGCAGTACTTC. Protein product: CASSLAGPSYEQYF.

The chain links TRBV12-5 to TRBJ2-2; D gene unclear. This CDR3 region has 14 residues. V lost 3 bases and J 0 bases, leaving 5 bases between the germline ends. The germline V gene encodes CDR1 LGHNT and CDR2 FRNRAP. The CDR3 nucleotides read TGTGCTAGTGGTTTCCAGGCGAACACCGGGGAGCTGTTTTTT. This encodes CASGFQANTGELFF. Based on the CDR3 plus reference TRBV12-5 and TRBJ2-2, the full variable domain is DARVTQTPRHKVTEMGQEVTMRCQPILGHNTVFWYRQTMMQGLELLAYFRNRAPLDDSGMPKDRFSAEMPDATLATLKIQPSEPRDSAVYFCASGFQANTGELFFGEGSRLTVL.

The rearrangement links TRBV7-8 to TRBJ2-3; 10 nucleotides match TRBD2. The CDR3 has 17 residues. Trimming at V came to 5 bases and at J to 0 bases, leaving 8 bases not matched to a gene. Germline CDR1 SGHVS, CDR2 FQNEAQ. The CDR3 bases are TGTGCCAGCAGCCCGTTCGGACTAGCGGATAGCACAGATACGCAGTATTTT. As protein: CASSPFGLADSTDTQYF.

The genes are TRBV4-1 and TRBJ1-1; D remains unclear. Germline loops: CDR1 MGHRA, CDR2 YSYEKL. V was shortened by 1 base and J by 0 bases, with 6 bases between the two germline ends. CDR3 length equals 14 residues. CDR3 in amino acids: CASSQVAVNTEAFF. CDR3 nucleotide sequence: TGCGCCAGCAGCCAAGTGGCAGTGAACACTGAAGCTTTCTTT.

The chain is built from TRBV7-9 and TRBJ1-1; weak D call: TRBD1 (6 bases). The CDR3 runs 12 residues. Germline loops: CDR1 SEHNR, CDR2 FQNEAQ (reference sequence). The V end lost 4 bases, the J end lost 5 bases, and 8 bases lay between the germline ends. CDR3 DNA sequence: TGTGCCAGCAGCTGGACAGTAACTGAAGCTTTCTTT. Its translation is CASSWTVTEAFF.